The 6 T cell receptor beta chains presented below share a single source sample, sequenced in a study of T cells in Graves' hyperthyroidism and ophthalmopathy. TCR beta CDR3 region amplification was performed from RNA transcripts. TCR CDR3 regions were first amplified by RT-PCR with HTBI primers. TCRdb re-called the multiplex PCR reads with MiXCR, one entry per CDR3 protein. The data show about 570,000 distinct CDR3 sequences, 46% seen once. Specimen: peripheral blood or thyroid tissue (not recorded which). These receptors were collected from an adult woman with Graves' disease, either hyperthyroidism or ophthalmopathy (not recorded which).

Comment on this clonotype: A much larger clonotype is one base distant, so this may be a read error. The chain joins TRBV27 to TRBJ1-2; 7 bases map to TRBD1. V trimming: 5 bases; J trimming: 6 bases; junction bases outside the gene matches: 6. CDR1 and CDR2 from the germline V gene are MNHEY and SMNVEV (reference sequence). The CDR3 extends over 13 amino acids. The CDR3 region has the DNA TGTGCCAGCAGTGGTACAGGGGTCCATGGCTACACCTTC. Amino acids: CASSGTGVHGYTF.

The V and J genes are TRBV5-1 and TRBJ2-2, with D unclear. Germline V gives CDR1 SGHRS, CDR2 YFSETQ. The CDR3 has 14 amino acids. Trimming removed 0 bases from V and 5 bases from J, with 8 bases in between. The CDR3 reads CASSLEGHTGELFF. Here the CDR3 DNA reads TGCGCCAGCAGCTTGGAAGGGCATACCGGGGAGCTGTTTTTT.

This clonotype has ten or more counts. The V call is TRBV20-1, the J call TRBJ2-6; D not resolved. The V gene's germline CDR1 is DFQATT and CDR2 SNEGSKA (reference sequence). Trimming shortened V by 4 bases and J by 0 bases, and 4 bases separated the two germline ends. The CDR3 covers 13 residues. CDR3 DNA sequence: TGCAGTGCTACGGTCTCTGGGGCCAACGTCCTGACTTTC. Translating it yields CSATVSGANVLTF.

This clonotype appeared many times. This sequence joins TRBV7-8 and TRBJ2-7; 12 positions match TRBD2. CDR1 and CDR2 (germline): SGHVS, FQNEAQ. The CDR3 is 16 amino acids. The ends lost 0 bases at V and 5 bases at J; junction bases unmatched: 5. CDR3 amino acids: CASSLARTSGKHEQYF. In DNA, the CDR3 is TGTGCCAGCAGCTTAGCGAGGACTAGCGGGAAACACGAGCAGTACTTC.

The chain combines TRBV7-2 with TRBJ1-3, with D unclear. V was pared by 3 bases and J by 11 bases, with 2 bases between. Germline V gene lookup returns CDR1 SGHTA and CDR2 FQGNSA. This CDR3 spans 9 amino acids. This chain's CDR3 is CASSFPIYF. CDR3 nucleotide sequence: TGTGCCAGCAGCTTCCCCATATATTTT.

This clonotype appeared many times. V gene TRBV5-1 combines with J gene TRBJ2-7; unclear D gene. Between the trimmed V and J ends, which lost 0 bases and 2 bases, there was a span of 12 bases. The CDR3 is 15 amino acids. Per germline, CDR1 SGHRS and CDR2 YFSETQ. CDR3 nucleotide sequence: TGCGCCAGCAGCTTGGAGAACTCTGCGCCCTACGAGCAGTACTTC. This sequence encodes CASSLENSAPYEQYF.